This is a list of T cell receptor beta chains from one sample in a study of Ad26.COV2.S vaccination and SARS-CoV-2 variants. Libraries were prepared by immunoSEQ multiplex PCR; TCRdb keeps only in-frame clonotypes and omits some of them. Among roughly 350,000 clones listed, approximately 86% were seen once. The material was peripheral blood, obtained in a trial of Ad26.COV2.S vaccine versus placebo. The receptors shown here come from a person between 18 and 65 years old who received the Ad26.COV2.S COVID-19 vaccine or a placebo. Each CDR3 is given with its conserved first and last residue. A D gene is named only where the DNA matches it firmly. Clone size, where shown, is once, few, many, or a class for clones that have expanded.

DNA: TGCGCCAGCAGCCACCCCCCGGGGTTTAACACCGGGGAGCTGTTTTTT
CDR3: CASSHPPGFNTGELFF
V: TRBV5-1
J: TRBJ2-2
size: .
D: .

DNA: TGTGCCACCAGTGATGTTGCCGGGAGCCAGGGGCCCCAGCATTTT
CDR3: CATSDVAGSQGPQHF
V: TRBV24-1
J: TRBJ1-5
size: .
D: .

DNA: TGCGCCAGCAGCCAAGATCGGGACGGTGGAAACACCATATATTTT
CDR3: CASSQDRDGGNTIYF
V: TRBV4-3
J: TRBJ1-3
size: .
D: .

DNA: TGTGCCAGTAGCCCGGACAGGTTCTCATCCTACGAGCAGTACTTC
CDR3: CASSPDRFSSYEQYF
V: TRBV19
J: TRBJ2-7
size: .
D: TRBD1

DNA: TGTGCCGGACCGGGGGGAGAGAACACCGGGGAGCTGTTTTTT
CDR3: CAGPGGENTGELFF
V: TRBV7-9
J: TRBJ2-2
size: .
D: TRBD2

DNA: TGTGCCAGCAGCCAAGCGACAGGCCAGTACTTC
CDR3: CASSQATGQYF
V: TRBV3-1/TRBV3-2
J: TRBJ2-5
size: .
D: .

DNA: TGTGCCAGCAGCTCAGGGGGCGGTCAGCCCCAGCATTTT
CDR3: CASSSGGGQPQHF
V: TRBV7-2
J: TRBJ1-5
size: .
D: TRBD1

DNA: TGTGCCAGCAGCCCCGGCCACAAAGCTTTCTTT
CDR3: CASSPGHKAFF
V: TRBV3-1/TRBV3-2
J: TRBJ1-1
size: .
D: .

DNA: TGTGCCAGCAGTGGAACAGGCCCCCGGGGGGAGACCCAGTACTTC
CDR3: CASSGTGPRGETQYF
V: TRBV2
J: TRBJ2-5
size: .
D: .

DNA: TGTGCCAGCAGCTCTCCTAGCGGGACTAAAAATGAGCAGTTCTTC
CDR3: CASSSPSGTKNEQFF
V: TRBV13
J: TRBJ2-1
size: .
D: TRBD2

DNA: TGTGCCAGCAGCTACCTGACAGGGGGGTACACCGGGGAGCTGTTTTTT
CDR3: CASSYLTGGYTGELFF
V: TRBV7-3
J: TRBJ2-2
size: .
D: TRBD1

DNA: TGTGCCAGCAGGACAGACAGGATTCGCAATCAGCCCCAGCATTTT
CDR3: CASRTDRIRNQPQHF
V: TRBV28
J: TRBJ1-5
size: .
D: .

DNA: TGCGCCAGCAGCCCGGGGGCCGGGAGGGGGAATGAGCAGTACTTC
CDR3: CASSPGAGRGNEQYF
V: TRBV4-1
J: TRBJ2-7
size: .
D: TRBD2

DNA: TGTGCCAGCAGCGTGTACCAGGGGCCGGAGCTGTTTTTT
CDR3: CASSVYQGPELFF
V: TRBV9
J: TRBJ2-2
size: once
D: .

DNA: TGTGCCAGCTCAGCCTCGACAGATTACACCGGGGAGCTGTTTTTT
CDR3: CASSASTDYTGELFF
V: TRBV18
J: TRBJ2-2
size: .
D: .

DNA: TGTGCCAGCAGTCTAGGGTGGGGGCTAACGTTGAACACCGGGGAGCTGTTTTTT
CDR3: CASSLGWGLTLNTGELFF
V: TRBV5-6
J: TRBJ2-2
size: .
D: .

DNA: TGTGCCAGCAGACCGGGACAGGGGAGTTCACCCCTCCACTTT
CDR3: CASRPGQGSSPLHF
V: TRBV5-4
J: TRBJ1-6
size: once
D: TRBD1

DNA: TGTGCCACCAGCCTTGAGATTGACAGGGGCAGGACTGAAGCTTTCTTT
CDR3: CATSLEIDRGRTEAFF
V: TRBV15
J: TRBJ1-1
size: .
D: TRBD1

DNA: TGTGCCACTTTTCGTCGGGCTCTCGTGTCCGGGGAGCTGTTTTTT
CDR3: CATFRRALVSGELFF
V: TRBV24-1
J: TRBJ2-2
size: .
D: .

DNA: TGCGCCAGCAGCTTGGCCGCAGGGGGAATAGGCGAGCAGTACTTC
CDR3: CASSLAAGGIGEQYF
V: TRBV5-1
J: TRBJ2-7
size: once
D: TRBD1

DNA: TGTGCCAGCAGTGAAGTCAGTCGCAGCAATCAGCCCCAGCATTTT
CDR3: CASSEVSRSNQPQHF
V: TRBV2
J: TRBJ1-5
size: .
D: .

DNA: TGTGCCAGCAGCTTCGCCAATGGGGACACTGAAGCTTTCTTT
CDR3: CASSFANGDTEAFF
V: TRBV11-2
J: TRBJ1-1
size: .
D: .

DNA: TGTGCCAGCAGCATCCGACAGGGAGGGGAAGAGACCCAGTACTTC
CDR3: CASSIRQGGEETQYF
V: TRBV21-1
J: TRBJ2-5
size: once
D: .

DNA: TGTGCCAGCGGCAGGGGACCTGGAAACACCATATATTTT
CDR3: CASGRGPGNTIYF
V: TRBV19
J: TRBJ1-3
size: .
D: .

DNA: TGTGCCAGCACCTCGCAGGGGGCATGGACTGAAGCTTTCTTT
CDR3: CASTSQGAWTEAFF
V: TRBV7-9
J: TRBJ1-1
size: .
D: TRBD1

DNA: TGTGCCAGCAGCTCCCGGACAGGGGCCGTGAACACTGAAGCTTTCTTT
CDR3: CASSSRTGAVNTEAFF
V: TRBV7-2
J: TRBJ1-1
size: once
D: TRBD1

DNA: TGTGCCAGTAGTTTTGGACGGGGGGATCAGCCCCAGCATTTT
CDR3: CASSFGRGDQPQHF
V: TRBV19
J: TRBJ1-5
size: .
D: .

DNA: TGTGCCAGCAGCCCTCCGGGACTAGCTATCTACGAGCAGTACTTC
CDR3: CASSPPGLAIYEQYF
V: TRBV7-9
J: TRBJ2-7
size: once
D: TRBD2

DNA: TGCGCCAGCAGCCCCCTCAGGGGCTATGGCTACACCTTC
CDR3: CASSPLRGYGYTF
V: TRBV5-1
J: TRBJ1-2
size: few
D: .

DNA: TGCGCCAGCAGCCTTGGGACAGGCCCCTACGAGCAGTACTTC
CDR3: CASSLGTGPYEQYF
V: TRBV4-1
J: TRBJ2-7
size: .
D: TRBD1

DNA: TGCGCCAGCAGTCGAGGAGACAGGGGTAACTATGGCTACACCTTC
CDR3: CASSRGDRGNYGYTF
V: TRBV5-1
J: TRBJ1-2
size: .
D: TRBD1

DNA: TGTGCCAGCAGCTCGACAGGGCTCCAAGGCTACACCTTC
CDR3: CASSSTGLQGYTF
V: TRBV5-4
J: TRBJ1-2
size: .
D: TRBD1

DNA: TGTGCCAGCAGTTTGGACAGTAGATATGAAAAACTGTTTTTT
CDR3: CASSLDSRYEKLFF
V: TRBV28
J: TRBJ1-4
size: .
D: .

DNA: TGTGCCAGCAGCCACAGGCTCTACGAGCAGTACTTC
CDR3: CASSHRLYEQYF
V: TRBV7-8
J: TRBJ2-7
size: .
D: .

DNA: TGTGCCAGCAGTTACTCGAAGGGGACCAAAGGAAAACTGTTTTTT
CDR3: CASSYSKGTKGKLFF
V: TRBV6-5
J: TRBJ1-4
size: .
D: .

DNA: TGCGCCAGGCCGACTAGCGGGCACCAAGAGACCCAGTACTTC
CDR3: CARPTSGHQETQYF
V: TRBV10-1
J: TRBJ2-5
size: once
D: TRBD2

DNA: TGTGCCAGCAGTTTACTATCAAGAGAACTGAACACTGAAGCTTTCTTT
CDR3: CASSLLSRELNTEAFF
V: TRBV7-8
J: TRBJ1-1
size: .
D: .

DNA: TGTGCCAGCAGTTTATCCCGACTCATTTCTAGCACAGATACGCAGTATTTT
CDR3: CASSLSRLISSTDTQYF
V: TRBV28
J: TRBJ2-3
size: .
D: .

DNA: TGTGCCAGCAGCTTGGAACGGTTATCTACTGGGGAGACCCAGTACTTC
CDR3: CASSLERLSTGETQYF
V: TRBV5-8
J: TRBJ2-5
size: .
D: .

DNA: TGTGCCAGCAGCAAAGAAGGGGATCCAGGGGAAAGGGTTTACTATGGCTACACCTTC
CDR3: CASSKEGDPGERVYYGYTF
V: TRBV21-1
J: TRBJ1-2
size: .
D: .